One sample yielded the 31 T cell receptor beta chains listed below, sequenced in a study of cytomegalovirus exposure and HLA in healthy donors. The PCR contained 60 Vbeta and 13 Jbeta primers. Libraries were prepared by immunoSEQ multiplex PCR; TCRdb keeps only in-frame clonotypes and omits some of them. The sample includes 75,000 to 100,000 clones, approximately 75% of them seen just once. The sequenced sample was PBMCs. These TCRs come from a female donor in good health and CMV-seropositive.

V is TRBV7-6 and J is TRBJ1-4; TRBD1 matches 10 bases. The CDR3 is 16 amino acids. The germline gives CDR1 SGHVS, CDR2 FNYEAQ. Losses at the gene ends were 5 bases for V and 7 bases for J; bases not matched to a gene: 10. The CDR3 loop is CASSPVPDRGREKLFF. The DNA of the CDR3 is TGTGCCAGCAGCCCTGTCCCCGACAGGGGGCGTGAAAAACTGTTTTTT.

This clone was detected only a few times. The chain carries TRBV30 and TRBJ2-2, with a possible D match to TRBD1 (7 bases). Germline lookup yields CDR1 GTSNPN and CDR2 SVGIG (reference sequence). The CDR3 sequence is 15 residues long. Trimming took 4 bases from V and 6 from J, leaving 18 bases between them. CDR3 bases: TGTGCCTGGATTGCTGCAGGGGGGCGTGCCGGGGAGCTGTTTTTT. Its protein is CAWIAAGGRAGELFF.

The chain combines TRBV29-1 with TRBJ2-5; 7 bases map to TRBD1. The V gene end was trimmed by 0 bases and the J gene end by 7 bases; junction bases not matched to a gene: 8. The germline CDR1 and CDR2 sequences are SQVTM and ANQGSEA. The CDR3 length is 14 residues. In nucleotides, the CDR3 is TGCAGCGTTGAAGAAACAGGGGCAAAGGGGACCCAGTACTTC. Translating gives CSVEETGAKGTQYF.

A remark on this clone: This sample includes further DNA sequences coding for the same CDR3. The V gene is TRBV28, the J gene TRBJ2-7, with 8 bases aligning to TRBD1. The ends lost 5 bases at V and 1 base at J; junction bases unmatched: 4. CDR1 and CDR2 (germline): MDHEN, SYDVKM. The CDR3 covers 14 residues. This chain's CDR3 is CASSLRTGSYEQYF. Here the CDR3 DNA reads TGTGCCAGCAGTCTCAGGACAGGGTCCTACGAGCAGTACTTC.

The chain combines TRBV15 with TRBJ2-1; TRBD1 aligns across 10 bases. Germline assignment: CDR1 LNHNV and CDR2 YYDKDF (reference sequence). After removal of 6 bases from V and 4 bases from J, the junction contained 3 bases not matched to a gene. The CDR3 sequence is 14 residues long. CDR3 DNA: TGTGCCACCAGGGGGACAGGGGTTTACAATGAGCAGTTCTTC. Residues: CATRGTGVYNEQFF. The full variable domain, rest sourced from reference TRBV15 and TRBJ2-1, is DAMVIQNPRYQVTQFGKPVTLSCSQTLNHNVMYWYQQKSSQAPKLLFHYYDKDFNNEADTPDNFQSRRPNTSFCFLDIRSPGLGDTAMYLCATRGTGVYNEQFFGPGTRLTVL.

This clone was seen only a few times. V gene TRBV6-4 combines with J gene TRBJ2-3; D may be TRBD2 (6 bases). V was shortened by 5 bases and J by 3 bases, with 18 bases between the two germline ends. Germline V CDR1 and CDR2: MRHNA, SNTAGT. The CDR3 length is 16 residues. CDR3 residues: CASSKLSGQPTDTQYF. The CDR3 nucleotides read TGTGCCAGCAGTAAGTTAAGCGGGCAACCAACAGATACGCAGTATTTT.

This clone showed up just a few times. The chain couples TRBV29-1 to TRBJ1-1, with 12 bases that match TRBD1. V lost 4 bases and J lost 5; bases outside the gene matches: 5. Germline V gene sequence: CDR1 SQVTM, CDR2 ANQGSEA. The CDR3 loop spans 14 amino acids. The CDR3 reads CSVAGDRGHTEAFF. CDR3 DNA sequence: TGCAGCGTTGCCGGGGACAGGGGGCATACTGAAGCTTTCTTT.

J is TRBJ2-7 and V is TRBV30; possible D gene TRBD1, 6 bases. V shed 4 bases and J shed 5 bases, with 12 bases lying between them. Per germline, CDR1 GTSNPN and CDR2 SVGIG (reference sequence). The CDR3 covers 12 residues. The CDR3 reads CAWTRYRDEQYF. The CDR3 bases are TGTGCCTGGACCCGCTACAGGGACGAGCAGTACTTC.

This clone was detected a few times. This chain joins TRBV30 and TRBJ2-1; 8 bases are a match to TRBD2. The trim removed 5 bases at V and 15 bases at J, leaving 15 bases unmatched. CDR1 and CDR2 from the germline V gene are GTSNPN and SVGIG (reference sequence). CDR3 length: 13 residues. The CDR3 DNA follows: TGTGCCTGGTCCTCCTACGGGAGGGCTGTCTTGTTCTTC. This encodes CAWSSYGRAVLFF.

The chain couples TRBV2 to TRBJ1-1; D is unclear. The CDR3 is 14 amino acids. V was shortened by 6 bases and J by 1 base, with 12 bases between the two germline ends. Germline CDR1 and CDR2: SNHLY and FYNNEI. DNA for the CDR3: TGTGCCAGCAGCCCTACAGCAACGAACACTGAAGCTTTCTTT. Translating it yields CASSPTATNTEAFF.

The chain uses TRBV29-1 and TRBJ1-5; D remains unclear. Trimming removed 7 bases at V and 3 bases at J, with 13 bases between. The CDR3 consists of 13 residues. The germline V gene encodes CDR1 SQVTM and CDR2 ANQGSEA. The CDR3 nucleotides read TGCAGCGCGTCCCCGGGGTCCAATCAGCCCCAGCATTTT. Protein sequence: CSASPGSNQPQHF.

V and J are TRBV29-1 and TRBJ2-7, with 7 bases fitting TRBD2. V lost 2 bases and J lost 2; bases outside the gene matches: 9. The CDR3 spans 15 residues. The V gene's germline CDR1 is SQVTM and CDR2 ANQGSEA. The CDR3 here is CSVESAGLGAYEQYF. CDR3 DNA: TGCAGCGTTGAATCAGCGGGACTGGGGGCCTACGAGCAGTACTTC.

CDR3 residues: CASSLEAGGHNEQFF. The CDR3 bases are TGTGCCAGCAGCTTAGAAGCGGGGGGGCACAATGAGCAGTTCTTC. This chain links TRBV7-6 with TRBJ2-1, with TRBD2 identical over 10 bases. This CDR3 contains 15 residues. Germline CDR1 is SGHVS and CDR2 is FNYEAQ. The ends lost 1 base at V and 5 bases at J; junction bases unmatched: 2.

The V gene is TRBV4-1, the J gene TRBJ2-3, with 12 bases lining up with TRBD2. CDR1 and CDR2 (germline): MGHRA, YSYEKL. This CDR3 has 16 amino acids. Losses at the gene ends were 3 bases for V and 4 bases for J; bases not matched to a gene: 5. This CDR3 is CASSQPSGGASDTQYF. The CDR3 region has the DNA TGCGCCAGCAGCCAGCCTAGCGGGGGGGCCTCAGATACGCAGTATTTT.

The gene calls are TRBV6-5 and TRBJ2-7; possible D gene TRBD2, 5 bases. V gave up 7 bases and J gave up 3 bases, with 19 bases separating them. Germline V CDR1 and CDR2: MNHEY, SVGAGI. The CDR3 is 15 amino acids. Here the CDR3 reads CASNRISEAGYEQYF. The CDR3 bases are TGTGCCAGCAATAGAATTTCCGAGGCGGGCTACGAGCAGTACTTC.

This clone has just one count. CDR3 sequence: CAWSVGGGVNTEAFF. The CDR3 DNA is TGTGCCTGGAGTGTAGGGGGCGGGGTGAACACTGAAGCTTTCTTT. The chain links TRBV30 to TRBJ1-1; 7 bases line up with TRBD1. The CDR3 extends over 15 amino acids. The ends lost 0 bases at V and 0 bases at J; junction bases unmatched: 4. The germline V gene encodes CDR1 GTSNPN and CDR2 SVGIG (reference sequence).

The V gene is TRBV10-3, the J gene TRBJ2-6; D might be TRBD2 (6 bases). V gave up 7 bases and J gave up 6 bases, with 13 bases separating them. Looked up from germline, CDR1 is ENHRY and CDR2 is SYGVKD. The CDR3 loop spans 14 amino acids. The CDR3 loop reads CAIKTSPPANVLTF. As DNA, the CDR3 is TGTGCCATCAAAACTAGCCCCCCGGCCAACGTCCTGACTTTC.

The chain couples TRBV2 to TRBJ2-7; the match to TRBD1 covers 10 bases. Trimming cost V 10 bases and J 3 bases; bases outside gene matches: 3. This CDR3 comprises 12 residues. CDR1 is SNHLY and CDR2 is FYNNEI in the germline V gene. CDR3 nucleotide sequence: TGTGCCACAGGGACAGGGGTCTACGAGCAGTACTTC. Amino acid sequence: CATGTGVYEQYF.

V usage is TRBV4-2 and J usage is TRBJ1-3; TRBD1 might be the D (5 bases). The V gene lost 2 bases and the J gene lost 0 bases, with 8 bases spanning the gap. CDR3 length: 15 residues. From germline, CDR1 is LGHNA and CDR2 YNFKEQ. In DNA form, the CDR3 reads TGTGCCAGCAGCCAACCGGACAACTCTGGAAACACCATATATTTT. Translated, it gives CASSQPDNSGNTIYF.

The V call is TRBV6-1, the J call TRBJ2-1; 9 bases match TRBD2. CDR1 and CDR2 from the germline V gene are MNHNS and SASEGT. The CDR3 totals 15 residues. The V gene end was trimmed by 6 bases and the J gene end by 8 bases; junction bases not matched to a gene: 11. The CDR3 loop reads CASSREGGGADEQFF. CDR3 sequence (DNA): TGTGCCAGCAGCAGGGAGGGCGGGGGGGCCGATGAGCAGTTCTTC.

The rearrangement uses TRBV29-1 and TRBJ2-7; 8 bases map to TRBD1. Germline values: CDR1 SQVTM, CDR2 ANQGSEA. The CDR3 has 12 residues. V lost 6 bases, J lost 3 bases, and 4 bases stayed unmatched. Here the CDR3 reads CSVWTGNYEQYF. The CDR3 DNA is TGCAGCGTGTGGACAGGGAACTACGAGCAGTACTTC.

The chain joins TRBV5-5 to TRBJ1-2, with no clear D. The CDR3 length is 14 residues. Germline lookup yields CDR1 SGHKS and CDR2 YYEKEE (reference sequence). V was pared by 4 bases and J by 1 base, with 11 bases between. The DNA for the CDR3 is TGTGCCAGCAGCCCCGAGGGCCTTAACTATGGCTACACCTTC. Translation gives CASSPEGLNYGYTF.

This clone was detected a few times. The chain combines TRBV5-8 with TRBJ2-7; 9 bases fit TRBD1. Germline-derived CDR1 and CDR2 are SGHTS and YDEGEE. The CDR3 has 16 amino acids. V was pared by 0 bases and J by 2 bases, with 6 bases of the junction left unmatched. The CDR3 loop reads CASSLDPGQGTYEQYF. The CDR3 nucleotides read TGTGCCAGCAGCTTGGATCCCGGACAGGGGACCTACGAGCAGTACTTC.

The rearrangement joins TRBV7-8 to TRBJ1-1; TRBD1 matches at 7 bases. There are 14 residues in the CDR3. V lost 2 bases and J lost 4; bases outside the gene matches: 4. Germline V gene data show CDR1 as SGHVS and CDR2 as FQNEAQ. The CDR3 DNA reads as TGTGCCAGCAGCTTATCGTCAGGGGGCACTGAAGCTTTCTTT. The encoded protein is CASSLSSGGTEAFF.

This chain connects TRBV7-2 to TRBJ2-3, with 9 bases matching TRBD1. Germline CDR1 and CDR2: SGHTA and FQGNSA. V lost 3 bases, J lost 3 bases, and 1 base stayed unmatched. The CDR3 is 14 residues long. CDR3 protein: CASSLGQGTDTQYF. The CDR3 DNA is TGTGCCAGCAGCTTGGGACAGGGAACAGATACGCAGTATTTT.

V is TRBV7-8 and J is TRBJ1-1, with D perhaps TRBD1 (6 bases). Trimming removed 3 bases from V and 11 bases from J, with 13 bases in between. CDR1 is SGHVS, CDR2 FQNEAQ, per germline. CDR3 length: 12 residues. The CDR3 here is CASSFLQGWAFF. DNA of the CDR3: TGTGCCAGCAGCTTTTTACAGGGCTGGGCTTTCTTT.

This clone was counted many times. The chain combines TRBV29-1 with TRBJ1-1; D ambiguous. The CDR3 contains 12 residues. Trimming took off 6 bases at V and 0 bases at J, with 8 bases between the two ends. The germline gives CDR1 SQVTM, CDR2 ANQGSEA. This CDR3 is CSVEPMNTEAFF. Here the CDR3 DNA reads TGCAGCGTGGAGCCTATGAACACTGAAGCTTTCTTT.

V is TRBV7-6 and J is TRBJ1-2, with 10 positions matching TRBD1. There are 15 residues in the CDR3. Germline CDR1 reads SGHVS; CDR2 reads FNYEAQ. V was clipped by 5 bases and J by 8 bases; unmatched bases: 11. The CDR3: CASSARQGAAWGYTF. Written as DNA, the CDR3 is TGTGCCAGCAGCGCGAGACAGGGGGCGGCATGGGGCTACACCTTC.

DNA for the CDR3: TGTGCCAGCAGCTCTCGACAGGGACCAAACTATGGCTACACCTTC. Amino acid sequence: CASSSRQGPNYGYTF. The chain is built from TRBV7-8 and TRBJ1-2; 7 nucleotides align to TRBD1. This CDR3 spans 15 amino acids. V trimming: 4 bases; J trimming: 2 bases; junction bases outside the gene matches: 7. CDR1 is SGHVS, CDR2 FQNEAQ, per germline. Supplemented by reference TRBV7-8 and TRBJ1-2, the full variable domain reads GAGVSQSPRYKVAKRGQDVALRCDPISGHVSLFWYQQALGQGPEFLTYFQNEAQLDKSGLPSDRFFAERPEGSVSTLKIQRTQQEDSAVYLCASSSRQGPNYGYTFGSGTRLTVV.

This clone was picked up one time. This chain uses TRBV5-1 with TRBJ1-1, with TRBD1 as a possible D gene (5 bases). Germline CDR1 and CDR2: SGHRS and YFSETQ. V was trimmed by 0 bases and J by 1 base, leaving 7 bases between them. There are 14 residues in the CDR3. This CDR3 reads CASSLGQPNTEAFF. The CDR3 DNA follows: TGCGCCAGCAGCTTGGGACAGCCGAACACTGAAGCTTTCTTT.

The chain couples TRBV2 to TRBJ2-2; D remains ambiguous. Trimming took 8 bases from V and 0 from J, leaving 10 bases between them. The CDR3 extends over 14 amino acids. Germline CDR1 is SNHLY and CDR2 is FYNNEI. CDR3 sequence reads: CASGSFSNTGELFF. CDR3 DNA: TGTGCCAGCGGTAGTTTTTCGAACACCGGGGAGCTGTTTTTT.